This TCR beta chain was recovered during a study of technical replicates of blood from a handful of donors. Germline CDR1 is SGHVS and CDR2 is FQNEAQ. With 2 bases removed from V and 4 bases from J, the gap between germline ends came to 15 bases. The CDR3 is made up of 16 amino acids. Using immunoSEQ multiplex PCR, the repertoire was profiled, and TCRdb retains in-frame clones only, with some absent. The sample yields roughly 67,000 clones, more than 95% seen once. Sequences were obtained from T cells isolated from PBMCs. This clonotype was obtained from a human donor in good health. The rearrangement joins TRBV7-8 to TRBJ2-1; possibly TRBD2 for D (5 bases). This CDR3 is CASSLLQRTLYNEQFF. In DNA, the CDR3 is TGTGCCAGCAGCTTATTGCAGCGGACCCTTTACAATGAGCAGTTCTTC.